The 2 T cell receptor beta chains below all came from one sample that was sequenced in a study of shared clonotypes between healthy human individuals. This table comes from immunoSEQ multiplex PCR, and its TCRdb copy is limited to in-frame clones, with some not included. The sample contains about 2.4 million clones, 93% of which appear only once. Sequencing input: naive CD4+ T cells from PBMCs. Described subset: CD45RA+ positively selected. These TCRs come from a man younger than 35 in good health. Some clones in this sample may be carry-over from other donors' samples.

This sequence joins TRBV28 and TRBJ1-1; 7 bases align to TRBD1. V shed 1 base and J 1 base; nucleotides not matched to a gene: 3. CDR1 is MDHEN and CDR2 is SYDVKM in the germline V gene. The CDR3 is 15 residues long. CDR3 loop: CASSLSQGGNTEAFF. Written as DNA, the CDR3 is TGTGCCAGCAGTTTATCTCAGGGGGGGAACACTGAAGCTTTCTTT. The variable domain in full, with the rest retrieved from reference TRBV28 and TRBJ1-1, is DVKVTQSSRYLVKRTGEKVFLECVQDMDHENMFWYRQDPGLGLRLIYFSYDVKMKEKGDIPEGYSVSREKKERFSLILESASTNQTSMYLCASSLSQGGNTEAFFGQGTRLTVV.

A word on this clone: This CDR3 is also generated by other DNA sequences in the sample. This chain joins TRBV2 and TRBJ1-5, with TRBD1 identical over 8 bases. The length of the CDR3 is 14 residues. The germline gives CDR1 SNHLY, CDR2 FYNNEI. Germline trimming cut 4 bases from V and 4 bases from J; bases unmatched to any gene: 3. Here the CDR3 DNA reads TGTGCCAGCAGTGGGACAGGGCGAAATCAGCCCCAGCATTTT. Its translation is CASSGTGRNQPQHF. Full variable domain (outside the CDR3, taken from reference TRBV2 and TRBJ1-5): EPEVTQTPSHQVTQMGQEVILRCVPISNHLYFYWYRQILGQKVEFLVSFYNNEISEKSEIFDDQFSVERPDGSNFTLKIRSTKLEDSAMYFCASSGTGRNQPQHFGDGTRLSIL.